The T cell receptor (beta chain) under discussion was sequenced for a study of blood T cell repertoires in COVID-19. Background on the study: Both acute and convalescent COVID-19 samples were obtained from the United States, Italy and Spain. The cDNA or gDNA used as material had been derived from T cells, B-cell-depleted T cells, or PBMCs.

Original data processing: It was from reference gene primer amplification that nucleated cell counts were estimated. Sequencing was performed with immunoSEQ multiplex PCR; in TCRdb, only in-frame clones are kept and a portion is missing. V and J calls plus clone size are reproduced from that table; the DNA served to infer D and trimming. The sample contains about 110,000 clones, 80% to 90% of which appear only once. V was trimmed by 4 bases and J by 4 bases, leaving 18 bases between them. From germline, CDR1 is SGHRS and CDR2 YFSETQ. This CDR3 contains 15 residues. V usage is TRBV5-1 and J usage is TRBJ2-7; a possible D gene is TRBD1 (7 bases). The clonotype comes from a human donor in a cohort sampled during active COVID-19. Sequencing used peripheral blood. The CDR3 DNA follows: TGCGCCAGCAGCCCCGGACAGGTCGGAGGGTACGAGCAGTACTTC. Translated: CASSPGQVGGYEQYF.